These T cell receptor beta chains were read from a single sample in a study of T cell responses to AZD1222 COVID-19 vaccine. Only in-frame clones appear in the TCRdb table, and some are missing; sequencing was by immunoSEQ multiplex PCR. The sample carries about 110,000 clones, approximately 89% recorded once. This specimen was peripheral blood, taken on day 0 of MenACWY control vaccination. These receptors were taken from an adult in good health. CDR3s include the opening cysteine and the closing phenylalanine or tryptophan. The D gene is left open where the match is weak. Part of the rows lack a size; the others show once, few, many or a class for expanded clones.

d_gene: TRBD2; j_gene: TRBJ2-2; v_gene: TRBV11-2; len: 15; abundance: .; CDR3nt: TGTGCCAGCAGCTTAGGGCTAGCGGGTACCGGGGAGCTGTTTTTT; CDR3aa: CASSLGLAGTGELFF
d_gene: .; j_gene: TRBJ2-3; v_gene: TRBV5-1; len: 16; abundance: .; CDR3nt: TGCGCCAGCTCCTACGGCCTCGGGGGTCCTGAGCGTACGCAGTATTTT; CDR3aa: CASSYGLGGPERTQYF
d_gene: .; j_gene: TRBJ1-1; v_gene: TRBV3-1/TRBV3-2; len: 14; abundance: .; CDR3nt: TGTGCCAGCAGCCAAGATAGGCACTCCACTGAAGCTTTCTTT; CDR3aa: CASSQDRHSTEAFF
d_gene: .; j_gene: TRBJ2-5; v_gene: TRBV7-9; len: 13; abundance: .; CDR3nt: TGTGCCAGCAGCTTAAGCCGTAAAGAGACCCAGTACTTC; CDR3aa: CASSLSRKETQYF
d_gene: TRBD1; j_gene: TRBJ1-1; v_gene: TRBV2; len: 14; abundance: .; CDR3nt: TGTGCCAGCCGGGACAGGGGGCAATTCACTGAAGCTTTCTTT; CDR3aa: CASRDRGQFTEAFF
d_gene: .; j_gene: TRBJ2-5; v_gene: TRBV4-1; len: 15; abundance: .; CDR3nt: TGCGCCAGCAGCCAAACGTGGATATTTCGAGAGACCCAGTACTTC; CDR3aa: CASSQTWIFRETQYF
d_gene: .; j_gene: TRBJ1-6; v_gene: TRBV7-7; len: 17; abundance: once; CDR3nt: TGTGCTAGCATGCCATATTTGTGGTCAACCGCTAATTCACCCCTCCACTTT; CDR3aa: CASMPYLWSTANSPLHF
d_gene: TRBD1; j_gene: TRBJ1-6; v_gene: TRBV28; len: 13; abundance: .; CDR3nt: TGTGCCAGCAGTTTACTGGGACAGCCACCCCTCCACTTT; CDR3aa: CASSLLGQPPLHF
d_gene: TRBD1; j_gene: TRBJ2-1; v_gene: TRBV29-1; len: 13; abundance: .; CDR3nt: TGCAGCGCTCTCAGGGGGCGCGGCAATGAGCAGTTCTTC; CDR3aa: CSALRGRGNEQFF
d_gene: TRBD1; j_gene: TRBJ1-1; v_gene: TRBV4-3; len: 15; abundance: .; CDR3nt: TGCGCCAGCAGCCAGGTAGCAGGGGGGAACACTGAAGCTTTCTTT; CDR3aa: CASSQVAGGNTEAFF
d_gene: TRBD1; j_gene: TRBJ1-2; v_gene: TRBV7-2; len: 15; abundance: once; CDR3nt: TGTGCCAGCAGCTCCCGGACAGGGGGTCACTATGGCTACACCTTC; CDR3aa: CASSSRTGGHYGYTF
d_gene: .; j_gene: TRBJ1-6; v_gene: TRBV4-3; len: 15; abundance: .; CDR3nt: TGCGCCAGCAGCCAAGATCTCGGGAGTTATTCACCCCTCCACTTT; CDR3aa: CASSQDLGSYSPLHF
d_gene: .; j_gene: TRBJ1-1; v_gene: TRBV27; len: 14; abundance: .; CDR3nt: TGTGCCAGCAGTTTAGGGACAATGAACACTGAAGCTTTCTTT; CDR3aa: CASSLGTMNTEAFF
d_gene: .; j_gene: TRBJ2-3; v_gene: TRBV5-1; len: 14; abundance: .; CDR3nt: TGCGCCAGCAGCTTGGCCCGGGACGGCGATACGCAGTATTTT; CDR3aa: CASSLARDGDTQYF
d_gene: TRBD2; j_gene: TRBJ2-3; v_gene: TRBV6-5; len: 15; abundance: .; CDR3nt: TGTGCCAGCAGCTACTACATGGCCAGCGGGACGGTCGAGTATTTT; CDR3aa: CASSYYMASGTVEYF
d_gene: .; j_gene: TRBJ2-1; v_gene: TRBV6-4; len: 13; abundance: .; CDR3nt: TGTGCCAGCACCAAGACAGCATACAATGAGCAGTTCTTC; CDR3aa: CASTKTAYNEQFF
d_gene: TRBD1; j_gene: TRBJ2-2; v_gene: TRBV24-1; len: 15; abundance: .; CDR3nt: TGTGCCACCAGTGACGGACAGGGGGGAACCGGGGAGCTGTTTTTT; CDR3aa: CATSDGQGGTGELFF